This TCR beta chain came from a study of OX40 agonist ivuxolimab in advanced cancers. Repertoires were generated with immunoSEQ multiplex PCR, while TCRdb's copy carries only in-frame clones and drops some. The data hold roughly 70,000 clones, with 80% to 85% observed a single time. V was trimmed by 4 bases and J by 5 bases, leaving 17 bases between them. The CDR3 is 15 residues long. The germline gives CDR1 MGHRA, CDR2 YSYEKL. The J gene is TRBJ2-5, the V gene TRBV4-1; D possibly uses TRBD1 or TRBD2 (5 bases each). The specimen comprised CD4+ or CD8+ T cells sorted from blood, sampled in a trial of the OX40 agonist ivuxolimab. This sequence originates from an adult with an advanced solid tumor such as melanoma, head and neck, liver or kidney cancer. The CDR3 sequence is CASSPYGTSGETQYF. Written as DNA, the CDR3 is TGCGCCAGCAGCCCGTACGGGACCTCCGGGGAGACCCAGTACTTC.